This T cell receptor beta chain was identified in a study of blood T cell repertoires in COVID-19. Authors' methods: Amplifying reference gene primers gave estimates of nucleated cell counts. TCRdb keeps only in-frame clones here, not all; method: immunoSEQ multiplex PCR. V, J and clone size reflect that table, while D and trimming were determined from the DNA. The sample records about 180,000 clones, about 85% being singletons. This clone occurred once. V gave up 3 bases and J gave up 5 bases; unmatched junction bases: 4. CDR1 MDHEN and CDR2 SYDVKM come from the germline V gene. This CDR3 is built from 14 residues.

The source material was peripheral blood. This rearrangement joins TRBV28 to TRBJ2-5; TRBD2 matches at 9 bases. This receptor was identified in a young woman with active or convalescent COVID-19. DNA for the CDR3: TGTGCCAGCAGTTTGCGGGAGGGCCGGGAGACCCAGTACTTC. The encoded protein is CASSLREGRETQYF.